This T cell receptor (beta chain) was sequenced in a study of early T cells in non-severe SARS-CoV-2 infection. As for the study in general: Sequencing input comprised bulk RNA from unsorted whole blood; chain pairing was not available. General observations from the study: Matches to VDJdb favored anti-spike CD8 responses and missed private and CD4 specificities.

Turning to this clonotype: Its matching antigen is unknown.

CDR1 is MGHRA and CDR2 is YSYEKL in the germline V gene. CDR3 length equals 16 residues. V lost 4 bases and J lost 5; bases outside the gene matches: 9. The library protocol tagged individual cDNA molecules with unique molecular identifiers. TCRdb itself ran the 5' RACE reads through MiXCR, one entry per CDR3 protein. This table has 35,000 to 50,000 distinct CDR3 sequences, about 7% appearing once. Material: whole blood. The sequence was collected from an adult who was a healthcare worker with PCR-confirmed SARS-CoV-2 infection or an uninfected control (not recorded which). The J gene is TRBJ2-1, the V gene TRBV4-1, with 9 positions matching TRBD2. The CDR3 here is CASSPTGGGAHNEQFF. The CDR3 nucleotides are TGCGCCAGCAGCCCCACGGGCGGGGGGGCTCACAATGAGCAGTTCTTC.